The rows below give T cell receptor beta chains drawn from one sample of a study of cytomegalovirus exposure and HLA in healthy donors. The data were produced by immunoSEQ multiplex PCR, yet TCRdb's version contains in-frame clones alone and is incomplete. The sample yields around 110,000 clones, under 80% seen once. The sample taken for sequencing was PBMCs. These receptors were obtained from a woman in her 40s in good health and CMV-seropositive. CDR3s include the opening cysteine and the closing phenylalanine or tryptophan. D genes are given only for firm matches. Clone size is shown for a subset of rows, as once, few, many or a class of expanded clone.

j_gene: TRBJ1-5; v_gene: TRBV6-5; abundance: NA; d_gene: TRBD1; CDR3nt: TGTGCCAGCAGAAAAGGGGGCATGGGTTGGCCCCAGCATTTT; CDR3aa: CASRKGGMGWPQHF
j_gene: TRBJ2-5; v_gene: TRBV6-7; abundance: NA; d_gene: TRBD1; CDR3nt: TGTGCCAGCAGTAAACAGGGGATCGAAGAAGAGACCCAGTACTTC; CDR3aa: CASSKQGIEEETQYF
j_gene: TRBJ2-3; v_gene: TRBV5-4; abundance: NA; d_gene: TRBD2; CDR3nt: TGTGCCAGCAGCTTGGCCCCTAGCGGGGGGGCTAAAGATACGCAGTATTTT; CDR3aa: CASSLAPSGGAKDTQYF
j_gene: TRBJ1-1; v_gene: TRBV5-1; abundance: many; d_gene: TRBD1; CDR3nt: TGCGCCAGCAGGCGCGACAGGGAAGGGACTGAAGCTTTCTTT; CDR3aa: CASRRDREGTEAFF
j_gene: TRBJ1-1; v_gene: TRBV5-1; abundance: few; d_gene: NA; CDR3nt: TGCGCCAGCAGCTTGGGAGAACGTTGGTCCGAAGCTTTCTTT; CDR3aa: CASSLGERWSEAFF
j_gene: TRBJ2-5; v_gene: TRBV11-2; abundance: NA; d_gene: NA; CDR3nt: TGTGCCAGCAGCCGCGACAGGCAAGAGACCCAGTACTTC; CDR3aa: CASSRDRQETQYF
j_gene: TRBJ1-6; v_gene: TRBV7-9; abundance: NA; d_gene: TRBD1; CDR3nt: TGTGCCAGCAGCTTACGACAGGGGAATTCACCCCTCCACTTT; CDR3aa: CASSLRQGNSPLHF
j_gene: TRBJ2-5; v_gene: TRBV2; abundance: NA; d_gene: TRBD1; CDR3nt: TGTGCCAGCAGTAAGGACAGGGACGGGACCCAGTACTTC; CDR3aa: CASSKDRDGTQYF
j_gene: TRBJ1-2; v_gene: TRBV9; abundance: NA; d_gene: NA; CDR3nt: TGTGCCAGCAGCCCCCAGGGGTATGGCTACACCTTC; CDR3aa: CASSPQGYGYTF
j_gene: TRBJ2-1; v_gene: TRBV7-9; abundance: NA; d_gene: NA; CDR3nt: TGTGCCAGCAGCTTAGCAGGGGGGGCATCCTACAATGAGCAGTTCTTC; CDR3aa: CASSLAGGASYNEQFF
j_gene: TRBJ1-1; v_gene: TRBV7-8; abundance: NA; d_gene: TRBD1; CDR3nt: TGTGCCAGCAGCGCAAACCGACAGGGGATGAACACTGAAGCTTTCTTT; CDR3aa: CASSANRQGMNTEAFF
j_gene: TRBJ1-5; v_gene: TRBV19; abundance: NA; d_gene: TRBD1; CDR3nt: TGTGCCAGTAAGGGACAGGGGGGGAATAGCAATCAGCCCCAGCATTTT; CDR3aa: CASKGQGGNSNQPQHF
j_gene: TRBJ2-6; v_gene: TRBV2; abundance: NA; d_gene: NA; CDR3nt: TGTGCCAGCAGTAACATCGCCTCTGGGGCCAACGTCCTGACTTTC; CDR3aa: CASSNIASGANVLTF
j_gene: TRBJ2-4; v_gene: TRBV5-4; abundance: NA; d_gene: TRBD1; CDR3nt: TGTGCCAGCAGCTTGGCTTTCGGGACAGGGGTAAACATTCAGTACTTC; CDR3aa: CASSLAFGTGVNIQYF
j_gene: TRBJ2-7; v_gene: TRBV11-2; abundance: NA; d_gene: TRBD1; CDR3nt: TGTGCCAGCAGCCGAGACAGGGTCCACTCCTACGAGCAGTACTTC; CDR3aa: CASSRDRVHSYEQYF
j_gene: TRBJ2-2; v_gene: TRBV11-2; abundance: NA; d_gene: NA; CDR3nt: TGTGCCAGCAGCTTAAACGCGGGCACCGGGGAGCTGTTTTTT; CDR3aa: CASSLNAGTGELFF
j_gene: TRBJ2-1; v_gene: TRBV19; abundance: NA; d_gene: NA; CDR3nt: TGTGCCAGTAGTACAAAGCGGGCCAGCTCCTACAATGAGCAGTTCTTC; CDR3aa: CASSTKRASSYNEQFF
j_gene: TRBJ1-1; v_gene: TRBV18; abundance: NA; d_gene: NA; CDR3nt: TGTGCCAGCTCACCAACAGCTAACAGTGAAGCTTTCTTT; CDR3aa: CASSPTANSEAFF
j_gene: TRBJ1-1; v_gene: TRBV18; abundance: NA; d_gene: NA; CDR3nt: TGTGCCAGCTCACCCCTAATGAACACTGAAGCTTTCTTT; CDR3aa: CASSPLMNTEAFF
j_gene: TRBJ2-5; v_gene: TRBV7-7; abundance: NA; d_gene: NA; CDR3nt: TGTGCTAGCAGCTTAGGCGGGCAGCAAGAGACCCAGTACTTC; CDR3aa: CASSLGGQQETQYF
j_gene: TRBJ2-3; v_gene: TRBV30; abundance: once; d_gene: NA; CDR3nt: TGTGCCTGGAGTCCAGGGGGGGATACGCAGTATTTT; CDR3aa: CAWSPGGDTQYF
j_gene: TRBJ1-3; v_gene: TRBV10-3; abundance: NA; d_gene: TRBD1; CDR3nt: TGTGCCATCAGTGAGTTCAGGGGGCCTGGAAACACCATATATTTT; CDR3aa: CAISEFRGPGNTIYF
j_gene: TRBJ1-1; v_gene: TRBV27; abundance: NA; d_gene: NA; CDR3nt: TGTGCCAGTCAATCTACCAGGGAACGAGCTTTCTTT; CDR3aa: CASQSTRERAFF
j_gene: TRBJ1-5; v_gene: TRBV7-2; abundance: NA; d_gene: NA; CDR3nt: TGTGCCAGCAGCTCACAGCCACAGCCCCAGCATTTT; CDR3aa: CASSSQPQPQHF
j_gene: TRBJ2-7; v_gene: TRBV2; abundance: NA; d_gene: NA; CDR3nt: TGTGCCAGCAGTTGGACAAACTACGAGCAGTACTTC; CDR3aa: CASSWTNYEQYF
j_gene: TRBJ2-3; v_gene: TRBV30; abundance: NA; d_gene: NA; CDR3nt: TGTGCCTGGAGTGTACTAGCTCAAGGCACAGATACGCAGTATTTT; CDR3aa: CAWSVLAQGTDTQYF
j_gene: TRBJ1-6; v_gene: TRBV18; abundance: once; d_gene: NA; CDR3nt: TGTGCCAGCTCACCAGAGATCTCTAATTCACCCCTCCACTTT; CDR3aa: CASSPEISNSPLHF
j_gene: TRBJ1-1; v_gene: TRBV20-1; abundance: NA; d_gene: NA; CDR3nt: TGCAGTGGCTTACGGGAGGCTGAAGCTTTCTTT; CDR3aa: CSGLREAEAFF
j_gene: TRBJ2-7; v_gene: TRBV9; abundance: NA; d_gene: NA; CDR3nt: TGTGCCAGCAGCGCGGATAGCGTCGAGCAGTACTTC; CDR3aa: CASSADSVEQYF
j_gene: TRBJ2-7; v_gene: TRBV10-1; abundance: NA; d_gene: NA; CDR3nt: TGCGCCAGCAGTCACTGGGACAAAGAGCAGTACTTC; CDR3aa: CASSHWDKEQYF
j_gene: TRBJ1-2; v_gene: TRBV11-3; abundance: NA; d_gene: NA; CDR3nt: TGTGCCAGCAGCTTAGATACGGGTTATGGCTACACCTTC; CDR3aa: CASSLDTGYGYTF
j_gene: TRBJ1-1; v_gene: TRBV30; abundance: NA; d_gene: NA; CDR3nt: TGTGCCTGGAGTGTACTGGGGGGACGGGTGAACACTGAAGCTTTCTTT; CDR3aa: CAWSVLGGRVNTEAFF
j_gene: TRBJ2-7; v_gene: TRBV30; abundance: NA; d_gene: NA; CDR3nt: TGTGCCTGGAGTATCATCGGGGGCTCCTACGAGCAGTACTTC; CDR3aa: CAWSIIGGSYEQYF
j_gene: TRBJ1-5; v_gene: TRBV6-5; abundance: NA; d_gene: NA; CDR3nt: TGTGCCAGCAGGCCACAGGGTTTTGGCAATCAGCCCCAGCATTTT; CDR3aa: CASRPQGFGNQPQHF
j_gene: TRBJ1-2; v_gene: TRBV6-5; abundance: NA; d_gene: NA; CDR3nt: TGTGCCAGCAGTTACTCCGGGGGGCAGTTCGACTATGGCTACACCTTC; CDR3aa: CASSYSGGQFDYGYTF
j_gene: TRBJ2-5; v_gene: TRBV30; abundance: NA; d_gene: NA; CDR3nt: TGTGCCTGGAGCCGGAATACAGGACAAGAGACCCAGTACTTC; CDR3aa: CAWSRNTGQETQYF
j_gene: TRBJ2-3; v_gene: TRBV10-1; abundance: once; d_gene: NA; CDR3nt: TGCGCCAGCAGTGAGGCGGGCACAGATACGCAGTATTTT; CDR3aa: CASSEAGTDTQYF
j_gene: TRBJ1-2; v_gene: TRBV5-1; abundance: NA; d_gene: NA; CDR3nt: TGCGCCAGCAGCCTAGGGGGATCTAACTATGGCTACACCTTC; CDR3aa: CASSLGGSNYGYTF
j_gene: TRBJ2-2; v_gene: TRBV29-1; abundance: NA; d_gene: NA; CDR3nt: TGCAGCGGACGGGTTGGGAGTGACACCGGGGAGCTGTTTTTT; CDR3aa: CSGRVGSDTGELFF
j_gene: TRBJ2-5; v_gene: TRBV18; abundance: NA; d_gene: NA; CDR3nt: TGTGCCAGCTCGGACAGACAAGAGACCCAGTACTTC; CDR3aa: CASSDRQETQYF
j_gene: TRBJ2-3; v_gene: TRBV6-1; abundance: once; d_gene: NA; CDR3nt: TGTGCCAGCAGTGAATGGAGCGGAGGCACAGATACGCAGTATTTT; CDR3aa: CASSEWSGGTDTQYF
j_gene: TRBJ2-5; v_gene: TRBV30; abundance: NA; d_gene: TRBD2; CDR3nt: TGTGCCTGGAGTGGGTTAGCGGGGTACCAAGAGACCCAGTACTTC; CDR3aa: CAWSGLAGYQETQYF
j_gene: TRBJ2-6; v_gene: TRBV7-3; abundance: NA; d_gene: NA; CDR3nt: TGTGCCAGCAGCTTATCAGGGGTCCTCAGCTCTGGGGCCAACGTCCTGACTTTC; CDR3aa: CASSLSGVLSSGANVLTF
j_gene: TRBJ1-2; v_gene: TRBV6-1; abundance: NA; d_gene: TRBD1; CDR3nt: TGTGCCAGCAAAGGGACAGTCTATGGCTACACCTTC; CDR3aa: CASKGTVYGYTF
j_gene: TRBJ1-1; v_gene: TRBV7-9; abundance: few; d_gene: TRBD1; CDR3nt: TGTGCCAGCAGGATCCGGGACAGGAACACTGAAGCTTTCTTT; CDR3aa: CASRIRDRNTEAFF
j_gene: TRBJ2-7; v_gene: TRBV11-1; abundance: NA; d_gene: NA; CDR3nt: TGTGCCAGCAGCTTAGCGCCGACATTCTACGAGCAGTACTTC; CDR3aa: CASSLAPTFYEQYF
j_gene: TRBJ1-2; v_gene: TRBV6-5; abundance: NA; d_gene: NA; CDR3nt: TGTGCCAGCAGGCCAACATCTACAGGGCCGAATGGCTACACCTTC; CDR3aa: CASRPTSTGPNGYTF
j_gene: TRBJ1-2; v_gene: TRBV19; abundance: NA; d_gene: NA; CDR3nt: TGTGCCATCCGGGGCGGGAATCAGCGGTATGGCTACACCTTC; CDR3aa: CAIRGGNQRYGYTF
j_gene: TRBJ2-1; v_gene: TRBV6-5; abundance: few; d_gene: NA; CDR3nt: TGTGCCAGCAGTTACTCTGTGATCGGGTACAATGAGCAGTTCTTC; CDR3aa: CASSYSVIGYNEQFF
j_gene: TRBJ1-2; v_gene: TRBV30; abundance: NA; d_gene: NA; CDR3nt: TGTGCCTGGAGTCCTACTACAGGGGGCTACACCTTC; CDR3aa: CAWSPTTGGYTF
j_gene: TRBJ2-7; v_gene: TRBV4-1; abundance: NA; d_gene: TRBD2; CDR3nt: TGCGCCAGCAGCCTCAAGCGGGGGGGCTCCAACGAGCAGTACTTC; CDR3aa: CASSLKRGGSNEQYF
j_gene: TRBJ1-1; v_gene: TRBV7-9; abundance: NA; d_gene: TRBD1; CDR3nt: TGTGCCAGCAGCTTCGAAGGGACAGCAAACACTGAAGCTTTCTTT; CDR3aa: CASSFEGTANTEAFF
j_gene: TRBJ2-7; v_gene: TRBV7-9; abundance: NA; d_gene: TRBD1; CDR3nt: TGTGCCAGCAGCTCCGGGGACAGGGGAAAGCACTTC; CDR3aa: CASSSGDRGKHF
j_gene: TRBJ1-1; v_gene: TRBV27; abundance: NA; d_gene: TRBD1; CDR3nt: TGTGCCAGCAGCCTAGGGGGCTTGAACACTGAAGCTTTCTTT; CDR3aa: CASSLGGLNTEAFF
j_gene: TRBJ1-4; v_gene: TRBV2; abundance: NA; d_gene: NA; CDR3nt: TGTGCCAGCACCGAGTGGGGGGGGCAGGGTCCTAATGAAAAACTGTTTTTT; CDR3aa: CASTEWGGQGPNEKLFF
j_gene: TRBJ2-1; v_gene: TRBV7-9; abundance: NA; d_gene: NA; CDR3nt: TGTGCCAGCAGCCTCAGTTTCTCCTACAATGAGCAGTTCTTC; CDR3aa: CASSLSFSYNEQFF
j_gene: TRBJ1-2; v_gene: TRBV9; abundance: NA; d_gene: NA; CDR3nt: TGTGCCAGCAGCGTAGGAGGAGGAAACTATGGCTACACCTTC; CDR3aa: CASSVGGGNYGYTF
j_gene: TRBJ2-5; v_gene: TRBV30; abundance: NA; d_gene: NA; CDR3nt: TGTGCCTGGAGTAGGCTCGCGGGGTCGGGAGAGACCCAGTACTTC; CDR3aa: CAWSRLAGSGETQYF
j_gene: TRBJ2-5; v_gene: TRBV18; abundance: few; d_gene: NA; CDR3nt: TGTGCCAGCTCACCACCGGGCCCCGAGACCCAGTACTTC; CDR3aa: CASSPPGPETQYF
j_gene: TRBJ1-6; v_gene: TRBV6-1; abundance: NA; d_gene: NA; CDR3nt: TGTGCCAGCAGGGAAATTGCGGGTAATTCACCCCTCCACTTT; CDR3aa: CASREIAGNSPLHF